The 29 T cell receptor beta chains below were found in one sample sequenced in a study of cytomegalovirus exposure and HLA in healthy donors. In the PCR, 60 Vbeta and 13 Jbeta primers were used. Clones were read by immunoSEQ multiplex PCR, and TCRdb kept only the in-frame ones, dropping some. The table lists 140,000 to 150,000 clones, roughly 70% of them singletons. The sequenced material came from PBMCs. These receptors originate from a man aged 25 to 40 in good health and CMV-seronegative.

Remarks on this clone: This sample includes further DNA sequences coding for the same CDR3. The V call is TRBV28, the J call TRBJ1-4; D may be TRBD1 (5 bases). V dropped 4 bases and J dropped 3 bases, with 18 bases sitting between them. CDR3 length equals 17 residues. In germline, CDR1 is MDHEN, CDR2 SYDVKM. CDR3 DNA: TGTGCCAGCAGTTCCCTCGGGGGACTAGGCCCTAATGAAAAACTGTTTTTT. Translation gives CASSSLGGLGPNEKLFF.

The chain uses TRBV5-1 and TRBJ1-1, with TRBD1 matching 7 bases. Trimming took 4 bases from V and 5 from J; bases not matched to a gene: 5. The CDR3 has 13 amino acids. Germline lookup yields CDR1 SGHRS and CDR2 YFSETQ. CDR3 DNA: TGCGCCAGCAGCGTAGACAGGGAGACTGAAGCTTTCTTT. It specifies CASSVDRETEAFF.

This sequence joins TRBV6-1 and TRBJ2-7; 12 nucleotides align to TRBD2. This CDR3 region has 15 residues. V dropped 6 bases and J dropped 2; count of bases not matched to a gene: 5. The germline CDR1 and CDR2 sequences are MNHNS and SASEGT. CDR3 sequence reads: CASSGRLAGAYEQYF. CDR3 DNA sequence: TGTGCCAGCAGCGGCAGACTAGCGGGAGCCTACGAGCAGTACTTC.

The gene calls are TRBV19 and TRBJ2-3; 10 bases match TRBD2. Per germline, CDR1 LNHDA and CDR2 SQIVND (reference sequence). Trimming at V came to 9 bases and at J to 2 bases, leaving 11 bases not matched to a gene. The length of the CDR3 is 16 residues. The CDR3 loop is CASRRSSGSTTDTQYF. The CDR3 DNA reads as TGTGCCAGCAGAAGATCTAGCGGGAGTACCACAGATACGCAGTATTTT.

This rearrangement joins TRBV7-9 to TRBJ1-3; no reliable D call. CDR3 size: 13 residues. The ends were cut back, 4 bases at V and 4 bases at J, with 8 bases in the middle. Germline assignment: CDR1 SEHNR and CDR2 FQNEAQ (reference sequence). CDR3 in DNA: TGTGCCAGCAGCTCCGCGGTCGGAAACACCATATATTTT. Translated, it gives CASSSAVGNTIYF. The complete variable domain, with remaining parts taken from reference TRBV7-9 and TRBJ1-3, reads DTGVSQNPRHKITKRGQNVTFRCDPISEHNRLYWYRQTLGQGPEFLTYFQNEAQLEKSRLLSDRFSAERPKGSFSTLEIQRTEQGDSAMYLCASSSAVGNTIYFGEGSWLTVV.

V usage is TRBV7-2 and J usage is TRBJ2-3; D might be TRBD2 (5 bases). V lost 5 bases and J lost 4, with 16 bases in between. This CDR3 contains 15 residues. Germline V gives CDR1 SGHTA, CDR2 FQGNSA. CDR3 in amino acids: CASSLTLLVADTQYF. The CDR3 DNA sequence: TGTGCCAGCAGCCTAACCCTACTAGTGGCAGATACGCAGTATTTT.

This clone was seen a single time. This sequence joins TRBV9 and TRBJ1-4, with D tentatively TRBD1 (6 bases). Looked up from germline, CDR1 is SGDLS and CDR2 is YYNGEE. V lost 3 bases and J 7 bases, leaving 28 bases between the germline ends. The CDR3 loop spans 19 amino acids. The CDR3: CASSADSQGQTPKGEKLFF. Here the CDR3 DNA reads TGTGCCAGCAGCGCCGATTCACAGGGACAAACCCCGAAGGGTGAAAAACTGTTTTTT.

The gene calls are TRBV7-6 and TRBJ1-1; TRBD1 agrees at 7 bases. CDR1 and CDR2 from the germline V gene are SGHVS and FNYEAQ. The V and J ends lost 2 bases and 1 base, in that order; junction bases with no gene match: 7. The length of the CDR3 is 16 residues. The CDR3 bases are TGTGCCAGCAGCTTACACTTTGGGACAGAGAACACTGAAGCTTTCTTT. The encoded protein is CASSLHFGTENTEAFF.

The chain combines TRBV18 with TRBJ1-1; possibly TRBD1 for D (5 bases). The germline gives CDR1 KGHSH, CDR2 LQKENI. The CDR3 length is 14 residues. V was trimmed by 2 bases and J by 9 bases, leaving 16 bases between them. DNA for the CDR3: TGTGCCAGCTCACCAAGGGGCGGGACCCCGCAAGCTTTCTTT. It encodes CASSPRGGTPQAFF.

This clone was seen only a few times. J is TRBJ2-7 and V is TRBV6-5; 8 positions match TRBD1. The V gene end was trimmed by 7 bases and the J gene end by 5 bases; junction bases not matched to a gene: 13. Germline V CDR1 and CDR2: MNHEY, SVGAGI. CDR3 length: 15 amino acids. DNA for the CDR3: TGTGCCAGCAAAACGCAAAGGACAGGGAGCCACGAGCAGTACTTC. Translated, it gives CASKTQRTGSHEQYF.

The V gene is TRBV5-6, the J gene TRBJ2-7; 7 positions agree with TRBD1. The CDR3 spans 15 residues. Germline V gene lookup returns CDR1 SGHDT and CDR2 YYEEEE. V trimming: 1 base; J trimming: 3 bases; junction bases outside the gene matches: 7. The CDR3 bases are TGTGCCAGCAGCTTGACGGCAGGGGGTCTCTACGAGCAGTACTTC. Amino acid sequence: CASSLTAGGLYEQYF.

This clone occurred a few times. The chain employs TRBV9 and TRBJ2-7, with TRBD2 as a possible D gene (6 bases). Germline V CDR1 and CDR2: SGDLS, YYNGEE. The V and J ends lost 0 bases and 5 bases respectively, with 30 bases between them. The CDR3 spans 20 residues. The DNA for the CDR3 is TGTGCCAGCAGCGTAGGTCCCGGGCCTACGCATCGGGGGAAGGAGGACGAGCAGTACTTC. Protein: CASSVGPGPTHRGKEDEQYF.

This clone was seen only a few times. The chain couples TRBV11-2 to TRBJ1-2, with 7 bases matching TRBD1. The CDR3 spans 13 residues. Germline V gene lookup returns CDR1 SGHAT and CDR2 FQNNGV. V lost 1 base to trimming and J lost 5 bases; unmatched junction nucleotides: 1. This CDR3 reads CASSLVQGYGYTF. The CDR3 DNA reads TGTGCCAGCAGCTTAGTACAGGGGTATGGCTACACCTTC.

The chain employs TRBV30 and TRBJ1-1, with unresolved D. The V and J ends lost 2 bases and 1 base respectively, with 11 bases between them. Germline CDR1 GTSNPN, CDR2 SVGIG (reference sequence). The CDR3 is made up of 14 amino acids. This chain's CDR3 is CAWSFGGANTEAFF. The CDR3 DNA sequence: TGTGCCTGGAGTTTCGGCGGTGCGAACACTGAAGCTTTCTTT.

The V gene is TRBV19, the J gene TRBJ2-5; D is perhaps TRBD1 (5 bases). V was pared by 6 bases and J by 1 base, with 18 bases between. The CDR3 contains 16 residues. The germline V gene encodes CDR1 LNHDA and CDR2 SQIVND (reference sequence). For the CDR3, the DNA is TGTGCCAGTAGCCTATCTACAGGTCCTCGCCAAGAGACCCAGTACTTC. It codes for CASSLSTGPRQETQYF. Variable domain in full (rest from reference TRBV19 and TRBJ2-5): DGGITQSPKYLFRKEGQNVTLSCEQNLNHDAMYWYRQDPGQGLRLIYYSQIVNDFQKGDIAEGYSVSREKKESFPLTVTSAQKNPTAFYLCASSLSTGPRQETQYFGPGTRLLVL.

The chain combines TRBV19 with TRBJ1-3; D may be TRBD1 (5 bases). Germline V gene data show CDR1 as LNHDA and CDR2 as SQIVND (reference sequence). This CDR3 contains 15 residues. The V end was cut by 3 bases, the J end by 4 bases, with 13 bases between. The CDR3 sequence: CASSIIQAGGNTIYF. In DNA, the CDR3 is TGTGCCAGTAGTATTATACAGGCGGGAGGAAACACCATATATTTT.

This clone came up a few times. The chain's CDR3 is CAISDAGQAAGELFF. CDR3 DNA sequence: TGTGCCATCAGTGACGCGGGACAGGCGGCCGGGGAGCTGTTTTTT. The rearrangement uses TRBV10-3 and TRBJ2-2, with TRBD1 matching over 8 bases. The V and J ends lost 3 bases and 6 bases, in that order; junction bases with no gene match: 6. The germline CDR1 and CDR2 sequences are ENHRY and SYGVKD. The CDR3 is 15 amino acids.

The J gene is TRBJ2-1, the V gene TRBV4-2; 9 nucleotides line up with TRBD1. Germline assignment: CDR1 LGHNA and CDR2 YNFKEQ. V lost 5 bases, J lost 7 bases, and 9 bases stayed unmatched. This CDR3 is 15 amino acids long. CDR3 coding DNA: TGTGCCAGCAGCGAAGGGACAGGGAATTGGAATGAGCAGTTCTTC. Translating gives CASSEGTGNWNEQFF.

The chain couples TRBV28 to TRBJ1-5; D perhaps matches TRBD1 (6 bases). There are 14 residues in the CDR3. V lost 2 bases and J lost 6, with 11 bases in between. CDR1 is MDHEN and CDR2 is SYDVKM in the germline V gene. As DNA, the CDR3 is TGTGCCAGCAGTTTACCCCAGGGGCGTCAGCCCCAGCATTTT. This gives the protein CASSLPQGRQPQHF.

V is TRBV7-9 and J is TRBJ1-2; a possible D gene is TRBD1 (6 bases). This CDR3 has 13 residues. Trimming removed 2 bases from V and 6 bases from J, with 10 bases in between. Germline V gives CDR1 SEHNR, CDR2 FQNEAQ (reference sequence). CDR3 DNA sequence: TGTGCCAGCAGCTTACGCAGGGGTAATGGCTACACCTTC. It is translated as CASSLRRGNGYTF.

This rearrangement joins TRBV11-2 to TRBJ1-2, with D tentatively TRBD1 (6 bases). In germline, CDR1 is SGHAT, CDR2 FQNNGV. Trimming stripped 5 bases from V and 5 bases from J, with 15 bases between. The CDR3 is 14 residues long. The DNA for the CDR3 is TGTGCCAGCAGCAAACAGGGTATAGGGTATGGCTACACCTTC. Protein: CASSKQGIGYGYTF. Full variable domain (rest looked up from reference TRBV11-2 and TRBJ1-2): EAGVAQSPRYKIIEKRQSVAFWCNPISGHATLYWYQQILGQGPKLLIQFQNNGVVDDSQLPKDRFSAERLKGVDSTLKIQPAKLEDSAVYLCASSKQGIGYGYTFGSGTRLTVV.

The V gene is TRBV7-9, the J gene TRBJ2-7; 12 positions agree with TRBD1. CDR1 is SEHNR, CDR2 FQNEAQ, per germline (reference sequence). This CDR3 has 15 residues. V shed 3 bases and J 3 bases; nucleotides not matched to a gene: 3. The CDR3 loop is CASSLGQGAVYEQYF. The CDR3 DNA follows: TGTGCCAGCAGCTTGGGACAGGGGGCAGTCTACGAGCAGTACTTC.

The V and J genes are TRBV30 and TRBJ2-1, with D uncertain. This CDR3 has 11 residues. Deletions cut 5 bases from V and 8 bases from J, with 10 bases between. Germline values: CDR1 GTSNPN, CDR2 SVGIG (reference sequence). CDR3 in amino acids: CAWLVADEQFF. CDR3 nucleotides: TGTGCCTGGTTGGTCGCGGATGAGCAGTTCTTC.

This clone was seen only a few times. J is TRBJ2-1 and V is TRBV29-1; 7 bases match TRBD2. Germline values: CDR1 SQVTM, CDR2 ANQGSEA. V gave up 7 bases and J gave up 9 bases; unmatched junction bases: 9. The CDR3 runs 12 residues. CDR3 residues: CSGEGGPSEQFF. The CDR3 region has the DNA TGCAGCGGTGAGGGAGGGCCAAGTGAGCAGTTCTTC.

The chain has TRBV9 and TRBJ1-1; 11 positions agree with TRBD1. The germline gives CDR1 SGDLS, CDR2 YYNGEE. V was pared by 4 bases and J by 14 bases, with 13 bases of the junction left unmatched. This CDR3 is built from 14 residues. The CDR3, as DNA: TGTGCCAGCAGCTCTTCGGACAGGGGGCGCTCCCAGTTCTTT. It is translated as CASSSSDRGRSQFF.

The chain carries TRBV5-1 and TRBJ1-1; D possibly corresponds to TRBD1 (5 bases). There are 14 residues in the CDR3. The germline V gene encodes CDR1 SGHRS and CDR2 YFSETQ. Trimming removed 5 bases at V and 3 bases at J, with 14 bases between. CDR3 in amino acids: CASSPAGFDTEAFF. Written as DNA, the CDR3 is TGCGCCAGCAGTCCGGCAGGGTTTGACACTGAAGCTTTCTTT.

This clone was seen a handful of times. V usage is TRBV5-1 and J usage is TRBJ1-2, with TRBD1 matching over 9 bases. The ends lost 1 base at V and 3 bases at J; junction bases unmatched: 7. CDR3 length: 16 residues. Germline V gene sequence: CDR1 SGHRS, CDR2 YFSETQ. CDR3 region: CASSLKGQGSDYGYTF. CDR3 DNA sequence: TGCGCCAGCAGCTTGAAGGGACAGGGAAGCGACTATGGCTACACCTTC.

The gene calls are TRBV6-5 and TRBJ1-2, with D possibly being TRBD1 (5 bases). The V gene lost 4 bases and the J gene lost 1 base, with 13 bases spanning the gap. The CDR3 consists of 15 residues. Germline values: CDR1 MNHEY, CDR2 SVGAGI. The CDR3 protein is CASSSRAGINYGYTF. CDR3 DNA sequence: TGTGCCAGCAGTTCCAGGGCTGGGATTAACTATGGCTACACCTTC.

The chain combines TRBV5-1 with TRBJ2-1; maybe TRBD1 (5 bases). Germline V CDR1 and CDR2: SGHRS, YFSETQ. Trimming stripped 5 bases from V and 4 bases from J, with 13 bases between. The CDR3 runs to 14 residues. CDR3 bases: TGCGCCAGCAGATACTATACAGGATACAATGAGCAGTTCTTC. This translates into CASRYYTGYNEQFF.